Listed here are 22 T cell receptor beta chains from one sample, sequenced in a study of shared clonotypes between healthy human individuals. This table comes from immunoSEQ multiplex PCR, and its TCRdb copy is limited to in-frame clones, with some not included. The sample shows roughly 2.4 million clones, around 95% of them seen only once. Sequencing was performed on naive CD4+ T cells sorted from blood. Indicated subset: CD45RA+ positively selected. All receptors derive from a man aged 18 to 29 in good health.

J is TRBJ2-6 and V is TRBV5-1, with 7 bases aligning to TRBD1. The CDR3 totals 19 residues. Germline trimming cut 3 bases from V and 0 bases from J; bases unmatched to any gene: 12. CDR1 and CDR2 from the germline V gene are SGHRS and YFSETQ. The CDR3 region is CASSWVDRAVASGANVLTF. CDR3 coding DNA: TGCGCCAGCAGCTGGGTTGACAGGGCAGTAGCCTCTGGGGCCAACGTCCTGACTTTC.

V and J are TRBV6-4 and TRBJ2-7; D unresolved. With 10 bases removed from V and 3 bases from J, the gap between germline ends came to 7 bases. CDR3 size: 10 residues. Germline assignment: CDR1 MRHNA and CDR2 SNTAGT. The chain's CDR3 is CAKVGYEQYF. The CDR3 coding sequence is TGTGCCAAGGTGGGCTACGAGCAGTACTTC.

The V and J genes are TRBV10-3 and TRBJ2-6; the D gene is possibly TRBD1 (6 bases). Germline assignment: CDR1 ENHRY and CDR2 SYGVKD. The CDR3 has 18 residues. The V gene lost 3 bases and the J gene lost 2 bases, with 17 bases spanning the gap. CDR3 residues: CAISEGQGNLAGANVLTF. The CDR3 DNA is TGTGCCATCAGTGAAGGGCAGGGGAATTTGGCTGGGGCCAACGTCCTGACTTTC.

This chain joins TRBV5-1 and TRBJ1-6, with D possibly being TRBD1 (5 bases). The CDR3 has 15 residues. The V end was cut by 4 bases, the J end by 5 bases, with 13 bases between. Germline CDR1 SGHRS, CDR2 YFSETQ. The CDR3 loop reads CASSALGGDNSPLHF. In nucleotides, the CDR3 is TGCGCCAGCAGCGCCTTGGGGGGGGATAATTCACCCCTCCACTTT.

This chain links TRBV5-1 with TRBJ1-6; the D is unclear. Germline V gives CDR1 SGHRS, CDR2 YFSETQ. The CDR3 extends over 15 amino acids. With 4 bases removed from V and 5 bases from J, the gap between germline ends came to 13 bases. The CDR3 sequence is CASSPEGQNNSPLHF. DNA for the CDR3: TGCGCCAGCAGCCCGGAAGGTCAGAATAATTCACCCCTCCACTTT.

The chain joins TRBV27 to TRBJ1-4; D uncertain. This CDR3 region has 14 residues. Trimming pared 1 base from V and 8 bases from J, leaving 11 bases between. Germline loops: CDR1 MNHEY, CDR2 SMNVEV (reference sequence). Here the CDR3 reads CASSLYGIGEKLFF. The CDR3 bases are TGTGCCAGCAGTTTATACGGGATCGGAGAAAAACTGTTTTTT.

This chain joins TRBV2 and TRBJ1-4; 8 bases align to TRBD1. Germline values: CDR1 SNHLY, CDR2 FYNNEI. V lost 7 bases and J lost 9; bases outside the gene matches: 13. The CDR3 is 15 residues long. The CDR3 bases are TGTGCCAGCACCAAATCGGGACAGGCGGGAAAAAAACTGTTTTTT. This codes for CASTKSGQAGKKLFF.

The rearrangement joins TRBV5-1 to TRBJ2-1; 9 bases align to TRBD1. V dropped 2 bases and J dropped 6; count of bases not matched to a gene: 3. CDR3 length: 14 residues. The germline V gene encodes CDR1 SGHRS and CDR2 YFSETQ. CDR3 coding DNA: TGCGCCAGCAGCTTAGAGACAGGGGGCAATGAGCAGTTCTTC. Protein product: CASSLETGGNEQFF.

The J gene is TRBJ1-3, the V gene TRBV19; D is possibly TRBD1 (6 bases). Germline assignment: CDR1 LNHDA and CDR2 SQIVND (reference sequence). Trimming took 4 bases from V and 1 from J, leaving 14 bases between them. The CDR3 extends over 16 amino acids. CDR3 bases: TGTGCCAGTAGTAGGGGGCGAAGTACATCTGGAAACACCATATATTTT. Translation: CASSRGRSTSGNTIYF.

The CDR3 DNA sequence: TGTGCCAGCAGCTTGGAGGTTCATCTTGGGAACGAGCAGTACTTC. Translated, it gives CASSLEVHLGNEQYF. The chain is built from TRBV5-4 and TRBJ2-7; D gene uncertain. The V and J ends lost 0 bases and 5 bases respectively, with 15 bases between them. The CDR3 has 15 residues. The germline V gene encodes CDR1 SGHNT and CDR2 YYREEE (reference sequence). Full variable domain (outside the CDR3, taken from reference TRBV5-4 and TRBJ2-7): ETGVTQSPTHLIKTRGQQVTLRCSSQSGHNTVSWYQQALGQGPQFIFQYYREEENGRGNFPPRFSGLQFPNYSSELNVNALELDDSALYLCASSLEVHLGNEQYFGPGTRLTVT.

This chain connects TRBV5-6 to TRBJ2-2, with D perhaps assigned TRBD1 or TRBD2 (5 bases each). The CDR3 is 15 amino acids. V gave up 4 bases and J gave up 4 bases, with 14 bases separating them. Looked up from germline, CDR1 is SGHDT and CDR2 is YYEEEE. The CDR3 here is CASSLTDYPTGELFF. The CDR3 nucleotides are TGTGCCAGCAGCCTGACAGACTACCCCACCGGGGAGCTGTTTTTT.

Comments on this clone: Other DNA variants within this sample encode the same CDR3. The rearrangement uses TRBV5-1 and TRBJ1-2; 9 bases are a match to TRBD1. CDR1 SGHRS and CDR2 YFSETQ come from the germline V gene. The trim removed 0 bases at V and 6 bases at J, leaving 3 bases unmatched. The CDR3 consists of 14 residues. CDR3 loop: CASSLGQGEDGYTF. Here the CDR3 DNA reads TGCGCCAGCAGCTTGGGACAGGGGGAGGATGGCTACACCTTC.

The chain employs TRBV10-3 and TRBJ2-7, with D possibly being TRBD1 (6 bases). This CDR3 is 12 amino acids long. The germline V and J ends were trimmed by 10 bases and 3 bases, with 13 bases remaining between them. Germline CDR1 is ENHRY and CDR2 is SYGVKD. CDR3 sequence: CASSQGNYEQYF. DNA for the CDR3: TGTGCCAGTTCTCAGGGGAACTACGAGCAGTACTTC.

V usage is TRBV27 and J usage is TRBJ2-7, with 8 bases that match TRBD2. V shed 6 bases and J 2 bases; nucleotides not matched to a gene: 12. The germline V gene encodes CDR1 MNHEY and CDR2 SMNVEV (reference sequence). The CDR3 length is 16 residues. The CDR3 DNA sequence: TGTGCCAGCAGGCCCCAGCTAGAGCGGGAGACCTACGAGCAGTACTTC. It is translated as CASRPQLERETYEQYF.

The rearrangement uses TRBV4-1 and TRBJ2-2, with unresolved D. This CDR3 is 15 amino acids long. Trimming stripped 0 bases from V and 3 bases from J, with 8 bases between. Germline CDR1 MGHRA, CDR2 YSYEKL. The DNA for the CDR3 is TGCGCCAGCAGCCAAGAAGGCCGTCACACCGGGGAGCTGTTTTTT. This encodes CASSQEGRHTGELFF.

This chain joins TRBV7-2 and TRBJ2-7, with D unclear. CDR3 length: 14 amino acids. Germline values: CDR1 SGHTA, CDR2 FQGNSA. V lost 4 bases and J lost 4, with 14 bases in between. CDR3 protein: CASSSLWGLYEQYF. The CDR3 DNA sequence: TGTGCCAGCAGCTCCCTGTGGGGTCTGTACGAGCAGTACTTC.

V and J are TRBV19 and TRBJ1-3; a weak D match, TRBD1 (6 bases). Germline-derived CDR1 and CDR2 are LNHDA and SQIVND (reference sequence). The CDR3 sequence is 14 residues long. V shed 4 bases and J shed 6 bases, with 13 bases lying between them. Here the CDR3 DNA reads TGTGCCAGTAGTACCTCGGGGGCTGAAAACACCATATATTTT. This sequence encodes CASSTSGAENTIYF.

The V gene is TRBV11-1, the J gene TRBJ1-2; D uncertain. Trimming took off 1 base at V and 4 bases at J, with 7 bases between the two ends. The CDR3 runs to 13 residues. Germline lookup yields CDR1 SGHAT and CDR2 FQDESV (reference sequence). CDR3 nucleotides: TGTGCCAGCAGCTTAGGCGAAGTCTATGGCTACACCTTC. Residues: CASSLGEVYGYTF.

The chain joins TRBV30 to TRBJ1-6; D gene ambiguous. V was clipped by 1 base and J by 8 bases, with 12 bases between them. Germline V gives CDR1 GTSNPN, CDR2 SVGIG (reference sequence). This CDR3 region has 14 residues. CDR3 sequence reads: CAWSANTLDSPLHF. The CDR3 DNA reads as TGTGCCTGGAGTGCGAACACATTGGATTCACCCCTCCACTTT.

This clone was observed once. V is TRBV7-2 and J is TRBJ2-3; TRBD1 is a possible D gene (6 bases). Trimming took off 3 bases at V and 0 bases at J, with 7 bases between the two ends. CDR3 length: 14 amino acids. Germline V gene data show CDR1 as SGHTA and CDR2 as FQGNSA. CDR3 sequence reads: CASSFDRSTDTQYF. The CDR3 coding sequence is TGTGCCAGCAGCTTCGACAGGAGCACAGATACGCAGTATTTT.

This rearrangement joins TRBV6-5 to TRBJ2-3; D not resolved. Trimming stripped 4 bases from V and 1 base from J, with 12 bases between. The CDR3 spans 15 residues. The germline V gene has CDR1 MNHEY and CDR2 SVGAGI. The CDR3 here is CASSLGLLGTDTQYF. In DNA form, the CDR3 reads TGTGCCAGCAGTTTGGGATTGCTAGGCACAGATACGCAGTATTTT.

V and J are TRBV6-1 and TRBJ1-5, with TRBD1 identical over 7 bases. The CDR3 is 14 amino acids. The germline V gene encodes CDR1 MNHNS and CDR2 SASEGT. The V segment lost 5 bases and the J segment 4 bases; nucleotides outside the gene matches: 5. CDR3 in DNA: TGTGCCAGCAGTATGACAGGGAATAATCAGCCCCAGCATTTT. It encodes CASSMTGNNQPQHF.